The 8 T cell receptor beta chains in this list originate from one sample, sequenced in a study of T cells in women clearing cervical HPV infection. The assay was immunoSEQ multiplex PCR, and TCRdb's table has in-frame clones only and misses some. The repertoire shows tens of thousands of clones; the top ten hold approximately 22%. The sample was blood buffy coat. These receptors were collected from a woman aged 18 to 75 with a cervical HPV16 infection that either progressed to CIN3+ or cleared (not recorded which).

Of note for this clone: The read stops 3 residues short of the end of the CDR3; the missing end is completed from the germline J gene. The genes are TRBV5-1 and TRBJ2-7, with D maybe TRBD1 (5 bases). Germline V gene data show CDR1 as SGHRS and CDR2 as YFSETQ. There are 14 residues in the CDR3. Trimming took off 6 bases at V and 6 bases at J, with 19 bases between the two ends. CDR3 sequence: CASTLGGQSREQYF. The part of the CDR3 DNA that was read is TGCGCCAGCACCCTGGGCGGACAAAGTCGCGAG.

As concerns this clone: The read gets to within 3 residues of the CDR3 end, and the germline J gene fills in the rest. The chain links TRBV7-7 to TRBJ2-2; 11 nucleotides agree with TRBD2. V shed 5 bases and J 2 bases; nucleotides not matched to a gene: 10. CDR1 and CDR2 from the germline V gene are SSHAT and FNYEAQ (reference sequence). The CDR3 covers 18 residues. The sequenced part of the CDR3 DNA is TGTGCCAGCAGCGCCCGTGGTAGCGGGAGGGTAAACACCGGGGAG. It translates to CASSARGSGRVNTGE. The whole CDR3 protein is CASSARGSGRVNTGELFF. Drawing the rest from reference TRBV7-7 and TRBJ2-2, the complete variable domain is GAGVSQSPRYKVTKRGQDVTLRCDPISSHATLYWYQQALGQGPEFLTYFNYEAQPDKSGLPSDRFSAERPEGSISTLTIQRTEQRDSAMYRCASSARGSGRVNTGELFFGEGSRLTVL.

As for this clone: The CDR3 is cut off 3 residues early in the read; its end comes from the germline J gene. The chain recombines TRBV6-2 or TRBV6-3 with TRBJ2-3; D ambiguous. Germline V gene sequence: CDR1 MNHEY, CDR2 SVGEGT. This CDR3 is 12 amino acids long. Trimming took 4 bases from V and 2 from J, leaving 4 bases between them. CDR3 DNA, as far as it was read: TGTGCCAGCAGTTCAATCACAGATACG. Translated, it gives CASSSITDT. The whole CDR3 sequence is CASSSITDTQYF.

Of note for this clone: Sequencing ends 3 residues short of the CDR3 end; the germline J gene provides the rest. The rearrangement links TRBV20-1 to TRBJ1-1, with D unclear. The CDR3 covers 14 residues. CDR1 and CDR2 from the germline V gene are DFQATT and SNEGSKA (reference sequence). Trimming left V 5 bases short and J 0 bases short, with 13 bases between. CDR3 DNA (partial): TGCAGTGCTTTTATGCCGGTCATGAACACTGAA. Protein sequence: CSAFMPVMNTE. Given in full, the CDR3 is CSAFMPVMNTEAFF.

CDR3 residues: CASSLGGAGPYEQYF. Partial CDR3 DNA: TGTGCCAGCAGCCTTGGGGGAGCGGGGCCGTACGAG. The chain combines TRBV11-2 with TRBJ2-7; 7 bases match TRBD2. The read finishes 3 residues shy of the CDR3 end, and the germline J gene is used to complete it. Germline values: CDR1 SGHAT, CDR2 FQNNGV. V was pared by 5 bases and J by 4 bases, with 11 bases of the junction left unmatched. There are 15 residues in the CDR3.

As to this clone: The read is 3 residues too short to cover the CDR3 end, so that end is filled in from the germline J gene. The chain couples TRBV11-3 to TRBJ2-3, with TRBD1 matching 9 bases. CDR1 and CDR2 (germline): SGHNT, YENEEA. The CDR3 contains 15 residues. With V trimmed by 5 bases and J by 4 bases, 7 bases remained unmatched. Incomplete CDR3 DNA: TGTGCCAGCAGCCTGACAGGGGGTAGTGCAGATACG. Translating it yields CASSLTGGSADT. From start to end, the CDR3 is CASSLTGGSADTQYF.

For this clone: With the read ending 3 residues before the CDR3 end, the germline J gene is used to fill in that end. The rearrangement joins TRBV6-4 to TRBJ1-4; tentative D call: TRBD1 (5 bases). The CDR3 is made up of 13 amino acids. CDR1 MRHNA and CDR2 SNTAGT come from the germline V gene. V was shortened by 6 bases and J by 5 bases, with 10 bases between the two germline ends. CDR3 sequence: CASSNGHNEKLFF. CDR3 DNA (partial): TGTGCCAGCAGCAATGGACACAATGAAAAA.

As regards this clone: The read halts 3 residues ahead of the CDR3 end, with the missing end drawn from the germline J gene. The V gene is TRBV11-2, the J gene TRBJ1-1; weak D call: TRBD1 (6 bases). Trimming shortened V by 5 bases and J by 0 bases, and 10 bases separated the two germline ends. Germline loops: CDR1 SGHAT, CDR2 FQNNGV. There are 14 residues in the CDR3. The CDR3 reads CASSTDSMNTEAFF. The sequenced part of the CDR3 DNA is TGTGCCAGCAGCACGGACAGCATGAACACTGAA. Full variable domain (outside the CDR3, taken from reference TRBV11-2 and TRBJ1-1): EAGVAQSPRYKIIEKRQSVAFWCNPISGHATLYWYQQILGQGPKLLIQFQNNGVVDDSQLPKDRFSAERLKGVDSTLKIQPAKLEDSAVYLCASSTDSMNTEAFFGQGTRLTVV.